The 27 T cell receptor beta chains listed next were all sequenced from one sample in a study of OX40 agonist ivuxolimab in advanced cancers. Repertoires were generated with immunoSEQ multiplex PCR, while TCRdb's copy carries only in-frame clones and drops some. The sample carries 45,000 to 60,000 clones, 83% recorded once. The material sequenced was CD4+ or CD8+ T cells sorted from blood, taken in a trial of the OX40 agonist ivuxolimab. These receptor sequences come from an adult with an advanced solid tumor such as melanoma, head and neck, liver or kidney cancer.

The V gene is TRBV11-3, the J gene TRBJ1-4; the D is unclear. Germline CDR1 is SGHNT and CDR2 is YENEEA. V was trimmed by 7 bases and J by 2 bases, leaving 14 bases between them. The CDR3 is 15 residues long. CDR3 sequence: CASTLIYWTNEKLFF. The CDR3 DNA reads TGTGCCAGCACCCTTATTTATTGGACTAATGAAAAACTGTTTTTT.

This clone was counted only a few times. The genes are TRBV7-3 and TRBJ2-2; the D gene could be TRBD1 or TRBD2 (6 bases each). Germline values: CDR1 SGHTA, CDR2 FQGTGA. The ends were cut back, 1 base at V and 0 bases at J, with 9 bases in the middle. This CDR3 contains 16 residues. The chain's CDR3 is CASSLRGASNTGELFF. The CDR3 DNA follows: TGTGCCAGCAGCTTAAGGGGGGCATCGAACACCGGGGAGCTGTTTTTT.

The rearrangement joins TRBV11-2 to TRBJ2-3, with TRBD2 matching 8 bases. CDR1 and CDR2 from the germline V gene are SGHAT and FQNNGV. The ends lost 6 bases at V and 2 bases at J; junction bases unmatched: 19. The CDR3 contains 19 residues. The CDR3: CASRSPTVQRESYTDTQYF. In nucleotides, the CDR3 is TGTGCCAGCAGGTCTCCGACAGTGCAGCGGGAGAGCTACACAGATACGCAGTATTTT.

A single count supports this clone. This chain links TRBV7-9 with TRBJ1-3; no clear D gene. The CDR3 contains 13 residues. Germline V gene sequence: CDR1 SEHNR, CDR2 FQNEAQ (reference sequence). V was clipped by 5 bases and J by 1 base, with 6 bases between them. The CDR3 loop reads CASSPDSGNTIYF. The DNA for the CDR3 is TGTGCCAGCAGCCCCGATTCTGGAAACACCATATATTTT.

This chain links TRBV5-6 with TRBJ2-2; D remains unclear. CDR3 size: 15 residues. The germline gives CDR1 SGHDT, CDR2 YYEEEE. V was cut by 4 bases and J by 0 bases, with 10 bases left in between. The CDR3 DNA reads TGTGCCAGCAGCCCGCCCCCCTCGAACACCGGGGAGCTGTTTTTT. This codes for CASSPPPSNTGELFF. The full variable domain, completed using reference TRBV5-6 and TRBJ2-2, is DAGVTQSPTHLIKTRGQQVTLRCSPKSGHDTVSWYQQALGQGPQFIFQYYEEEERQRGNFPDRFSGHQFPNYSSELNVNALLLGDSALYLCASSPPPSNTGELFFGEGSRLTVL.

This chain uses TRBV6-1 with TRBJ1-1, with D unresolved. Trimming left V 3 bases short and J 10 bases short, with 18 bases between. The CDR3 length is 14 residues. CDR1 and CDR2 (germline): MNHNS, SASEGT. CDR3 residues: CASSEVPRRPGAFF. The CDR3 DNA reads TGTGCCAGCAGTGAGGTTCCCCGGAGGCCGGGAGCTTTCTTT.

This clone was picked up a small number of times. V and J are TRBV7-2 and TRBJ2-2; no clear D gene. Germline V gene lookup returns CDR1 SGHTA and CDR2 FQGNSA. This CDR3 has 15 amino acids. Trimming stripped 0 bases from V and 7 bases from J, with 12 bases between. CDR3 loop: CASSLAGITVGELFF. CDR3 sequence (DNA): TGTGCCAGCAGCTTAGCGGGCATTACAGTCGGGGAGCTGTTTTTT.

This clone counts as medium-sized. The V and J genes are TRBV6-5 and TRBJ1-2; D is possibly TRBD1 (5 bases). CDR1 and CDR2 from the germline V gene are MNHEY and SVGAGI. Deletions cut 8 bases from V and 8 bases from J, with 15 bases between. CDR3 length equals 12 residues. The CDR3 is CASRMGGSGYTF. The CDR3 region has the DNA TGTGCCAGCCGGATGGGGGGTTCGGGCTACACCTTC.

The V call is TRBV7-2, the J call TRBJ2-7, with 15 nucleotides matching TRBD2. V dropped 5 bases and J dropped 7; count of bases not matched to a gene: 3. The CDR3 loop spans 14 amino acids. Germline V gene sequence: CDR1 SGHTA, CDR2 FQGNSA. The CDR3 bases are TGTGCCAGCAGCGTGGGACTAGCGGGAGGAGAGCAGTACTTC. It yields the protein CASSVGLAGGEQYF.

The chain couples TRBV7-8 to TRBJ1-2; D is ambiguous. V was cut by 4 bases and J by 7 bases, with 13 bases left in between. Germline CDR1 reads SGHVS; CDR2 reads FQNEAQ. This CDR3 has 13 amino acids. CDR3 nucleotide sequence: TGTGCCAGCAGCTCCAGCTGGGCCCTTGGCTACACCTTC. This codes for CASSSSWALGYTF.

The chain employs TRBV5-1 and TRBJ1-2; D unclear. The germline CDR1 and CDR2 sequences are SGHRS and YFSETQ. This CDR3 contains 13 residues. Trimming shortened V by 4 bases and J by 2 bases, and 9 bases separated the two germline ends. The chain's CDR3 is CASSDDGNYGYTF. CDR3 nucleotide sequence: TGCGCCAGCAGCGACGACGGCAACTATGGCTACACCTTC.

V and J are TRBV7-2 and TRBJ2-7; D might be TRBD2 (6 bases). CDR3 length: 14 amino acids. V was clipped by 5 bases and J by 3 bases, with 14 bases between them. The germline V gene has CDR1 SGHTA and CDR2 FQGNSA. CDR3 amino acids: CASSPNRGSYEQYF. CDR3 sequence (DNA): TGTGCCAGCAGCCCTAATCGGGGGAGCTACGAGCAGTACTTC.

The chain is built from TRBV7-3 and TRBJ1-5, with D tentatively TRBD1 (5 bases). The V end was cut by 4 bases, the J end by 7 bases, with 20 bases between. The germline V gene has CDR1 SGHTA and CDR2 FQGTGA. The CDR3 is made up of 16 amino acids. This chain's CDR3 is CASSSDARGVGQPQHF. Written as DNA, the CDR3 is TGTGCCAGCAGCTCCGATGCTCGGGGGGTGGGCCAGCCCCAGCATTTT. Together with reference TRBV7-3 and TRBJ1-5, the CDR3 gives the full variable domain: GAGVSQTPSNKVTEKGKYVELRCDPISGHTALYWYRQSLGQGPEFLIYFQGTGAADDSGLPNDRFFAVRPEGSVSTLKIQRTERGDSAVYLCASSSDARGVGQPQHFGDGTRLSIL.

This clone was seen once. The sample carries other DNA sequences with the same CDR3. V is TRBV7-2 and J is TRBJ2-5; TRBD2 aligns across 7 bases. Looked up from germline, CDR1 is SGHTA and CDR2 is FQGNSA. The CDR3 extends over 13 amino acids. J lost 3 bases, V lost 3 bases, and 1 base had no gene match. This chain's CDR3 is CASSFAGEETQYF. CDR3 nucleotide sequence: TGTGCCAGCAGCTTTGCGGGGGAAGAGACCCAGTACTTC.

The CDR3 nucleotides are TGTGCCAGTTCCATCCGGGACAGGGGTCACGAGCAGTACTTC. Translated, it gives CASSIRDRGHEQYF. This chain joins TRBV19 and TRBJ2-7, with 10 bases fitting TRBD1. CDR1 is LNHDA and CDR2 is SQIVND in the germline V gene (reference sequence). CDR3 size: 14 residues. The V segment lost 8 bases and the J segment 5 bases; nucleotides outside the gene matches: 9.

V gene TRBV11-3 combines with J gene TRBJ1-5; TRBD1 might be the D (5 bases). This CDR3 spans 16 amino acids. Germline assignment: CDR1 SGHNT and CDR2 YENEEA. The germline V and J ends were trimmed by 5 bases and 0 bases, with 14 bases remaining between them. In DNA form, the CDR3 reads TGTGCCAGCAGCCCCACGGACATGTATAGCAATCAGCCCCAGCATTTT. It specifies CASSPTDMYSNQPQHF.

The chain is built from TRBV4-2 and TRBJ2-2; TRBD2 matches 10 bases. This CDR3 has 19 residues. The germline V gene has CDR1 LGHNA and CDR2 YNFKEQ. The V segment lost 0 bases and the J segment 4 bases; nucleotides outside the gene matches: 11. CDR3 amino acids: CASSQDLFGAGGPTGELFF. The DNA of the CDR3 is TGTGCCAGCAGCCAAGATTTATTCGGAGCGGGAGGGCCCACCGGGGAGCTGTTTTTT.

The CDR3 spells CASSPRTGNTEAFF. CDR3 nucleotides: TGTGCCAGCAGCCCTAGGACAGGGAACACTGAAGCTTTCTTT. This chain joins TRBV7-9 and TRBJ1-1; 7 bases map to TRBD1. Germline CDR1 and CDR2: SEHNR and FQNEAQ (reference sequence). The junction had 4 bases not matched to a gene; V was cut back by 5 bases and J by 1 base. The CDR3 has 14 amino acids.

This clone was seen a few times. The chain joins TRBV4-1 to TRBJ1-1; D call uncertain. V lost 1 base and J lost 7, with 19 bases in between. CDR1 is MGHRA, CDR2 YSYEKL, per germline. This CDR3 has 16 amino acids. The CDR3 DNA reads TGCGCCAGCAGCCAAGGCCCTGGGGTAGGAGGGAATGAAGCTTTCTTT. Residues: CASSQGPGVGGNEAFF.

The chain recombines TRBV10-1 with TRBJ2-1; D possibly corresponds to TRBD2 (6 bases). CDR1 WNHNN and CDR2 SYGVQD come from the germline V gene (reference sequence). Trimming stripped 11 bases from V and 4 bases from J, with 15 bases between. This CDR3 is 13 amino acids long. The CDR3 nucleotides are TGCGCCTGCGCTAGCGAACCGTACAATGAGCAGTTCTTC. As protein: CACASEPYNEQFF.

The CDR3 DNA sequence: TGTGCCAGCTCAGGGCGCGGAGCGTACGAGCAGTACTTC. Protein sequence: CASSGRGAYEQYF. The V call is TRBV18, the J call TRBJ2-7; D call uncertain. Germline lookup yields CDR1 KGHSH and CDR2 LQKENI. Trimming removed 5 bases at V and 4 bases at J, with 12 bases between. The length of the CDR3 is 13 residues.

This clone was counted a few times. The gene calls are TRBV6-5 and TRBJ2-7, with no clear D. Germline lookup yields CDR1 MNHEY and CDR2 SVGAGI. The V end was cut by 2 bases, the J end by 0 bases, with 11 bases between. The CDR3 covers 15 residues. Here the CDR3 DNA reads TGTGCCAGCAGTTACAGACCATCGAGCTCCTACGAGCAGTACTTC. It encodes CASSYRPSSSYEQYF.

V usage is TRBV4-1 and J usage is TRBJ2-1; no firm D call. Germline assignment: CDR1 MGHRA and CDR2 YSYEKL. V was pared by 3 bases and J by 2 bases, with 14 bases between. The CDR3 covers 16 residues. The CDR3 loop reads CASSHKGGTTYNEQFF. CDR3 DNA sequence: TGCGCCAGCAGCCATAAGGGTGGAACCACCTACAATGAGCAGTTCTTC.

This clone was observed once. The chain recombines TRBV28 with TRBJ1-5, with a possible D match to TRBD1 (5 bases). Germline V gene lookup returns CDR1 MDHEN and CDR2 SYDVKM. CDR3 size: 14 residues. V lost 7 bases and J 9 bases, leaving 19 bases between the germline ends. CDR3 nucleotide sequence: TGTGCCAGCATTTGGGGGGGGAAGGCTCGGCCCCAGCATTTT. It encodes CASIWGGKARPQHF.

The V call is TRBV5-1, the J call TRBJ2-3, with 7 bases matching TRBD1. The trim removed 0 bases at V and 4 bases at J, leaving 8 bases unmatched. Germline CDR1 SGHRS, CDR2 YFSETQ. CDR3 length: 16 amino acids. The CDR3 nucleotides read TGCGCCAGCAGCTTGGCTCTACAGGGGTTCGCAGATACGCAGTATTTT. Amino acids: CASSLALQGFADTQYF.

This rearrangement joins TRBV6-1 to TRBJ2-7, with D perhaps TRBD1 (5 bases). The CDR3 runs to 13 residues. Germline values: CDR1 MNHNS, CDR2 SASEGT. Trimming cost V 5 bases and J 4 bases, with 12 bases left between them. CDR3 loop: CASSPSAGYEQYF. CDR3 nucleotide sequence: TGTGCCAGCAGTCCCTCAGCAGGGTACGAGCAGTACTTC.

The gene calls are TRBV4-1 and TRBJ1-1; possible D gene TRBD1, 5 bases. V shed 0 bases and J shed 4 bases, with 9 bases lying between them. This CDR3 is 14 amino acids long. The germline V gene has CDR1 MGHRA and CDR2 YSYEKL. Here the CDR3 DNA reads TGCGCCAGCAGCCAAGAGACCCAGGGCACTGAAGCTTTCTTT. The encoded protein is CASSQETQGTEAFF.